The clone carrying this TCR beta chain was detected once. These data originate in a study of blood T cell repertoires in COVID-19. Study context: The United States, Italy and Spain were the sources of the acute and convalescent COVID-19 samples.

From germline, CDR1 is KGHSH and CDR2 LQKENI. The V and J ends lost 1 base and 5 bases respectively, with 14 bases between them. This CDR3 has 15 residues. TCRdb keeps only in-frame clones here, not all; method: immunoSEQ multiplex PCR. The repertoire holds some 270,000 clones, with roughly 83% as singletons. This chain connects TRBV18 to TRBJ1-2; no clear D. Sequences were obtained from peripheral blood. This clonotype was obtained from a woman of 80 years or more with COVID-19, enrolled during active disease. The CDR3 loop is CASSPQGGMDYGYTF. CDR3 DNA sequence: TGTGCCAGCTCACCACAGGGAGGGATGGATTATGGCTACACCTTC. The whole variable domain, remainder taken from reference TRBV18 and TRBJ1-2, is NAGVMQNPRHLVRRRGQEARLRCSPMKGHSHVYWYRQLPEEGLKFMVYLQKENIIDESGMPKERFSAEFPKEGPSILRIQQVVRGDSAAYFCASSPQGGMDYGYTFGSGTRLTVV.